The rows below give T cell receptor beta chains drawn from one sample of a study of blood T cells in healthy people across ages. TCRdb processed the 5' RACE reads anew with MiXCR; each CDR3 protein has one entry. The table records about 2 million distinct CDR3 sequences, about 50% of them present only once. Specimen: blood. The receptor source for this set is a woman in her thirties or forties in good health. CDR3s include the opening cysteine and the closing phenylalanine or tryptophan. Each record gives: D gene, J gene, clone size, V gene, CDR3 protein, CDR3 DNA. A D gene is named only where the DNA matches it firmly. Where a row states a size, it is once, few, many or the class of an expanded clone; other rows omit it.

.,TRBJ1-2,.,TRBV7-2,CATSPATGGFYGCTF,.
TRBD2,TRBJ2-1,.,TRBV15,CATSRDFGGGAYNEQFF,TGTGCCACCAGCAGAGATTTCGGCGGGGGGGCGTACAATGAGCAGTTCTTC
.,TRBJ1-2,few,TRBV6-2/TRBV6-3,CASSYPGHLNYGYTF,TGTGCCAGCAGTTACCCGGGACACCTCAACTATGGCTACACCTTC
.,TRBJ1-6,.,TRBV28,CATQGPGGNSPLHF,TGTGCCACCCAGGGGCCTGGTGGGAATTCACCCCTCCACTTT
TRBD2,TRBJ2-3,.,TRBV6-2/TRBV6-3,CASSYWHLAGNTDTQYF,TGTGCCAGCAGTTACTGGCATCTAGCGGGAAACACAGATACGCAGTATTTT
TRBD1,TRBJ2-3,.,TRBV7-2,CASSRGQGPSTGTQYF,TGTGCCAGCAGTCGGGGACAGGGACCTAGCACAGGTACGCAGTATTTT
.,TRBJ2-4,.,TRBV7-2,CASSLGASKNIQYF,TGTGCCAGCAGCTTAGGGGCCAGCAAAAACATTCAGTACTTC
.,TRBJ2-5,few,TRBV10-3,CAIREQVQETQYF,TGTGCCATCAGGGAACAGGTCCAAGAGACCCAGTACTTC
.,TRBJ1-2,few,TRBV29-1,CSVQRVDYGYTF,TGCAGCGTCCAGAGGGTAGACTATGGCTACACCTTC
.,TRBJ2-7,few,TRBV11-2,CASSLSHGYNEQYF,TGTGCCAGCAGCTTATCCCATGGGTACAATGAGCAGTACTTC
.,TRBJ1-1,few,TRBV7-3,CAIHLGSMNTEAFF,TGTGCCATCCACTTGGGTTCAATGAACACTGAAGCTTTCTTT
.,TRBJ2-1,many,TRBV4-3,CASSPVGGAYNEQFF,TGCGCCAGCAGCCCCGTGGGGGGCGCTTACAATGAGCAGTTCTTC
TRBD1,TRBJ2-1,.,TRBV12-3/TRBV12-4,CASSSSIPDRGPHLGYNEQFF,TGTGCCAGCAGTTCCTCGATACCGGACAGGGGGCCGCATCTCGGGTACAATGAGCAGTTCTTC
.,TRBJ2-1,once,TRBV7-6,CASSLVQGEGYNEQFF,TGTGCCAGCAGCTTAGTACAGGGAGAAGGGTACAATGAGCAGTTCTTC
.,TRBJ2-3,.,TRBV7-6,CASSPRAQSTDTQYF,TGTGCCAGCAGCCCCAGGGCACAGAGCACAGATACGCAGTATTTT
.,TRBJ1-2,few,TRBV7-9,CASSSQASEDGYTF,TGTGCCAGCAGCTCCCAAGCGTCCGAGGATGGCTACACCTTC
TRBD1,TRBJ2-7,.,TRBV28,CASSFDRGEYEQYF,TGTGCCAGCAGTTTTGACAGGGGCGAATACGAGCAGTACTTC
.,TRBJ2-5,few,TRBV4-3,CASSQRAYQETQYF,TGCGCCAGCAGCCAAAGAGCCTACCAAGAGACCCAGTACTTC
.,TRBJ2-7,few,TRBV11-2,CASSSLPWNKGEKDEQYF,TGTGCCAGCAGCTCCTTGCCATGGAATAAAGGGGAGAAAGACGAGCAGTACTTC
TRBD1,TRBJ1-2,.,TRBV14,CASSQSTGHINYGYTF,TGTGCCAGCAGCCAGTCGACAGGGCACATTAACTATGGCTACACCTTC
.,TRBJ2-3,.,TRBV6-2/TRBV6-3,CASVQGDTQYF,TGTGCCAGCGTTCAGGGAGATACGCAGTATTTT
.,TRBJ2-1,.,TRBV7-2,CASSFGSFNEQFF,TGTGCCAGCAGCTTCGGCAGCTTCAATGAGCAGTTCTTC
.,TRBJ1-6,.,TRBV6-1,CASSGSITPLHF,TGTGCCAGCAGTGGGTCGATTACACCCCTCCACTTT
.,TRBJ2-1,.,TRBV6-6,CASSFLGDGRNEQYF,TGTGCCAGCAGCTTTTTAGGGGATGGGAGGAATGAGCAGTACTTT
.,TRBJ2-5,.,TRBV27,CASSLGAAGSEQYF,TGTGCCAGCAGTTTAGGGGCCGCGGGGAGTGAGCAGTACTTC
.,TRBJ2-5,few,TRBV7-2,CASSLGQGRGETQYF,TGTGCCAGCAGTTTAGGGCAGGGACGGGGGGAGACCCAGTACTTC
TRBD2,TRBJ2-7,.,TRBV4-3,CASSQQWTSGEFYEQYF,TGCGCCAGCAGCCAACAATGGACTAGCGGGGAGTTCTACGAGCAGTACTTC
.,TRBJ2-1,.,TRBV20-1,CSARGQGMNEQFF,TGCAGTGCTAGAGGGCAGGGTATGAATGAGCAGTTCTTC